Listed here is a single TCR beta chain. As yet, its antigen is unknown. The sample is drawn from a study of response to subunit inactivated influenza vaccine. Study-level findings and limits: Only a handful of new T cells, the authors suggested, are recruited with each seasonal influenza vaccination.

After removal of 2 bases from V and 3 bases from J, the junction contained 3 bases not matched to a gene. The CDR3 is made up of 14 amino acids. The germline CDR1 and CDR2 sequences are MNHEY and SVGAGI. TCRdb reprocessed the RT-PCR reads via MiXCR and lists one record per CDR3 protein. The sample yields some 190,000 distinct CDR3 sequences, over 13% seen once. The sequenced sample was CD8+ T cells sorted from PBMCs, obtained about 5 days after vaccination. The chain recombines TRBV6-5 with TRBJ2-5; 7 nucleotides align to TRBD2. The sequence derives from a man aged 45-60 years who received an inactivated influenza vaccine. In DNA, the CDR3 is TGTGCCAGCAGTTACGGGGCGGGGGAAGAGACCCAGTACTTC. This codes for CASSYGAGEETQYF.